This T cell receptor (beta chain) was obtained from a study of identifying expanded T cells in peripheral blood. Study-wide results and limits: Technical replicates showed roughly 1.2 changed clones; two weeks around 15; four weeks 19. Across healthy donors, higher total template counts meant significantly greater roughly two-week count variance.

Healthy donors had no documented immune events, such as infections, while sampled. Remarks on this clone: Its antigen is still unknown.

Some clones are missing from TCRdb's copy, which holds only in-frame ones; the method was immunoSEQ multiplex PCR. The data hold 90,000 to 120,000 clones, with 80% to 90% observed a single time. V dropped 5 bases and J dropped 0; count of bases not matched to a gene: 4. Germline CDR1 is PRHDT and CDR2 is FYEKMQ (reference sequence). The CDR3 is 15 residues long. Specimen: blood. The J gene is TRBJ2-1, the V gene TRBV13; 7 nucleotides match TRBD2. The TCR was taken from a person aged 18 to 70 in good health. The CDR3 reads CASSRGGGSYNEQFF. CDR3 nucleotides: TGTGCCAGCAGCCGGGGCGGGGGCTCCTACAATGAGCAGTTCTTC.